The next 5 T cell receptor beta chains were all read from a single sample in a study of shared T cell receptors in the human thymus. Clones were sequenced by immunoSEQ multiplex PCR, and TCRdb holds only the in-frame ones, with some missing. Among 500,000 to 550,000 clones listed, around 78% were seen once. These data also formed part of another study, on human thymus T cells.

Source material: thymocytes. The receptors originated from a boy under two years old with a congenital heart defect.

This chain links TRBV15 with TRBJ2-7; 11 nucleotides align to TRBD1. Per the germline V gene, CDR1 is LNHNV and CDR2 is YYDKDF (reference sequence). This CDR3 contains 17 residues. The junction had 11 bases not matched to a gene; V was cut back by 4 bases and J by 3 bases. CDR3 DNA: TGTGCCACCAGCACTCCTTCTCCGGGACAGGGGGTCTACGAGCAGTACTTC. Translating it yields CATSTPSPGQGVYEQYF.

The CDR3 DNA is TGTGCCAGCAGCTCGGGAACAATGACTAGCGGGAGAGGTTACGAGCAGTACTTC. Its translation: CASSSGTMTSGRGYEQYF. The chain couples TRBV11-2 to TRBJ2-7, with 12 bases lining up with TRBD2. Germline V gives CDR1 SGHAT, CDR2 FQNNGV. Trimming cost V 4 bases and J 4 bases; bases outside gene matches: 14. There are 18 residues in the CDR3.

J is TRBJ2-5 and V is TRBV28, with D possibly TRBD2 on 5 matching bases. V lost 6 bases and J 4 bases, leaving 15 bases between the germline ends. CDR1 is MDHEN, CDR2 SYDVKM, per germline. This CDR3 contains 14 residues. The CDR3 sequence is CASRLREGSETQYF. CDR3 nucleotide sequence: TGTGCCAGCAGACTTCGGGAAGGATCAGAGACCCAGTACTTC.

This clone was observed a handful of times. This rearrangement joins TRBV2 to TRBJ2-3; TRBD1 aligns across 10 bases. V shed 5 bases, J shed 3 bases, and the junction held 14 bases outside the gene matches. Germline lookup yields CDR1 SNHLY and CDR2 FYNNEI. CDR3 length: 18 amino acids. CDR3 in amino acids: CASSRREVGTGDTDTQYF. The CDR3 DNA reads TGTGCCAGCAGTCGAAGGGAGGTAGGGACAGGGGATACAGATACGCAGTATTTT.

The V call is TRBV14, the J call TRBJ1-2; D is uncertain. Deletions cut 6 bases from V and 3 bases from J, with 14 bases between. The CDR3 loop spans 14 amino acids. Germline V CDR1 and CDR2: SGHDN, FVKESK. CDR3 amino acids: CASSQISGHYGYTF. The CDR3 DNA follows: TGTGCCAGCAGTCAAATCAGTGGTCACTATGGCTACACCTTC. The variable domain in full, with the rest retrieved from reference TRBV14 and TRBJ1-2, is EAGVTQFPSHSVIEKGQTVTLRCDPISGHDNLYWYRRVMGKEIKFLLHFVKESKQDESGMPNNRFLAERTGGTYSTLKVQPAELEDSGVYFCASSQISGHYGYTFGSGTRLTVV.